The source of this T cell receptor beta chain is a study of spatial heterogeneity in lung cancer. About the study: The average count in raw reads for each unique TCR and UMI combination exceeded 8.5 appearances.

The study's findings and limits: Resection saw ubiquitous expanded tumor TCRs appear in blood more than follow-up did.

Germline V lookup: CDR1 SGHRS, CDR2 YFSETQ. This CDR3 is built from 12 residues. Trimming took 4 bases from V and 7 from J; bases not matched to a gene: 1. In the case of this clonotype: Its cognate antigen is unknown.

The time point: sample taken at primary tumor resection. One entry per CDR3 protein results from TCRdb running MiXCR on the 5' RACE reads. The data contain some 23,000 distinct CDR3 sequences, 7% of them singletons. The chain employs TRBV5-1 and TRBJ2-1; TRBD2 matches 8 bases. This clonotype originated in a male donor with early-stage non-small cell lung cancer. The sequencing used PBMCs, collected at surgery. The CDR3 region has the DNA TGCGCCAGCAGCCCTAGCGGGAATGAGCAGTTCTTC. Protein sequence: CASSPSGNEQFF.